This T cell receptor beta chain was sequenced in a study of identical twins. MiXCR was run by TCRdb on the 5' RACE reads, yielding one entry per CDR3 protein. Of a few hundred thousand distinct CDR3 sequences listed, 8% to 9.5% were seen once; the top ten hold around 7.1%. This CDR3 has 13 amino acids. CDR1 and CDR2 (germline): WSHSY, SAAADI. The germline V and J ends were trimmed by 5 bases and 0 bases, with 6 bases remaining between them. These records were also assigned to another study, of yellow fever vaccine responses in identical twins.

J is TRBJ2-3 and V is TRBV10-2, with D uncertain. Sequencing was performed on CD8+ T cells sorted from blood. This clonotype was obtained from a young woman in good health. The DNA for the CDR3 is TGCGCCAGCAGTCACTCTAGCACAGATACGCAGTATTTT. It translates to CASSHSSTDTQYF.